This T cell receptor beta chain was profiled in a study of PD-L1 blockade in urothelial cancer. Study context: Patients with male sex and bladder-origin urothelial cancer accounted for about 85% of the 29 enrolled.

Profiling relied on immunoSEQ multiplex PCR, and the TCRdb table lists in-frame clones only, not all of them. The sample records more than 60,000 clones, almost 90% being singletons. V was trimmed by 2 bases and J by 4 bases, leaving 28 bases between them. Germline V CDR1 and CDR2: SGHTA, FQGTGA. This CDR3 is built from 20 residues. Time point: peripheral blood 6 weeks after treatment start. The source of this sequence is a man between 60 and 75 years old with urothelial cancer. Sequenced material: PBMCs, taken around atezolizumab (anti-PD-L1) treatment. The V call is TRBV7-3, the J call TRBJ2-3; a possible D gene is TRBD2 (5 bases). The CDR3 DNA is TGTGCCAGCAGCTTATCGGCTAGACTTCTCCGTGGGCGGGTTGCAGATACGCAGTATTTT. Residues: CASSLSARLLRGRVADTQYF.